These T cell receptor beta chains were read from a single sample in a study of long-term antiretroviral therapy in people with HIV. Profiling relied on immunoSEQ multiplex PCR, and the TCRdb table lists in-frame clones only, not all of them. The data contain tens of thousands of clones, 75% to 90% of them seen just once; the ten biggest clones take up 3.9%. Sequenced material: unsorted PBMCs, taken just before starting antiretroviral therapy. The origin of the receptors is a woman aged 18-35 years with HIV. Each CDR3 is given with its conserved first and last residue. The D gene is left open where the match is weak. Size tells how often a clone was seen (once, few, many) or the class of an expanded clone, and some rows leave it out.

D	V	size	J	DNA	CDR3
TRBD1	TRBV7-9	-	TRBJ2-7	TGTGCCAGCAGCCCACCGACAGGGGGTGTCTACGAGCAGTACTTC	CASSPPTGGVYEQYF
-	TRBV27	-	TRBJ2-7	TGTGCCAGCCACAGGACCCCCTCGGTGGGCGAGCAGTACTTC	CASHRTPSVGEQYF
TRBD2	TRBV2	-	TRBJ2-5	TGTGCCAGCATCCTAGCGGGAGAGACCCAGTACTTC	CASILAGETQYF
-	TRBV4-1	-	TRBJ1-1	TGCGCCAGCAGCCAGCTAGGACAGCAATGGGGCACTGAAGCTTTCTTT	CASSQLGQQWGTEAFF
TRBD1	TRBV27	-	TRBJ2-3	TGTGCCAGCAGCTCCGCGGGGACAGGATCCACAGATACGCAGTATTTT	CASSSAGTGSTDTQYF
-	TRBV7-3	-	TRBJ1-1	TGTGCCAGCAGCCTATATGGGCTAGGGAACACTGAAGCTTTCTTT	CASSLYGLGNTEAFF
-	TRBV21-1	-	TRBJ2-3	TGTGCCAGCAGCAAAGATTCCCCGGGACTAGCGGACAACTGCACAGATACGCAGTATTTT	CASSKDSPGLADNCTDTQYF
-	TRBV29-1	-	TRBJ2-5	TGCAGCGTTGTCCCTCAAGGGGGGCAAGAGACCCAGTACTTC	CSVVPQGGQETQYF
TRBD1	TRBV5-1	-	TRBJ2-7	TGCGCCAGCAGCCCCGCTGGACAGGGGAGCTACGAGCAGTACTTC	CASSPAGQGSYEQYF
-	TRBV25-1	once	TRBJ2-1	TGTGCCAGCAGTTATATAGGACTGAACAATGAGCAGTTCTTC	CASSYIGLNNEQFF
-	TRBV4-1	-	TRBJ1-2	TGCGCCAGCAGCGAGCCGCAGAGCTATGGCTACACCTTC	CASSEPQSYGYTF
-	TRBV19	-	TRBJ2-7	TGTGCCAGTAGTTTCCGGCCCGTCTCTAATCCCTACGAGCAGTACTTC	CASSFRPVSNPYEQYF
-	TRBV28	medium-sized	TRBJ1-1	TGTGCCAGCAGTTTGGGCAGAAACACTGAAGCTTTCTTT	CASSLGRNTEAFF
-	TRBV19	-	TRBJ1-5	TGTGCCAGTAGTGTTAATAGCAATCAGCCCCAGCATTTT	CASSVNSNQPQHF
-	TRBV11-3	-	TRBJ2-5	TGTGCCAGCAGTCTAGGCGGGTCGGGGCCGGCGCAAGAGACCCAGTACTTC	CASSLGGSGPAQETQYF
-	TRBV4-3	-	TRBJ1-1	TGCGCCAGCAGCCAAGGATGGGCGGCAGGGGTGAACACTGAAGCTTTCTTT	CASSQGWAAGVNTEAFF
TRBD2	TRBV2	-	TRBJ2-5	TGTGCCAGCAGTCCGGGGGGGCGAGGGATCGAGACCCAGTACTTC	CASSPGGRGIETQYF
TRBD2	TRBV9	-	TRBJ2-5	TGTGCCAGCAGCTCTAGCGGGACCCAAGAGACCCAGTACTTC	CASSSSGTQETQYF
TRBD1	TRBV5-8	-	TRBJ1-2	TGTGCCAGCAGCTTGATGGGACAGGCTAACTATGGCTACACCTTC	CASSLMGQANYGYTF
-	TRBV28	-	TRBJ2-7	TGTGCCAGCAGTTTGGGTAGTTACGAGCAGTACTTC	CASSLGSYEQYF
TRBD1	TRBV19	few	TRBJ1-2	TGTGCCAGTACCGGGACAGGGAGGTTATCGGATGGCTACACCTTC	CASTGTGRLSDGYTF
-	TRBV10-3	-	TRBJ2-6	TGTGCCATCAGGACAGTCTCAAACTCTGGGGCCAACGTCCTGACTTTC	CAIRTVSNSGANVLTF
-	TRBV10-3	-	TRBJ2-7	TGTGCCATCAGTGAACGTCCCTCCTACGAGCAGTACTTC	CAISERPSYEQYF
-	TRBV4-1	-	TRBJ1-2	TGCGCCAGCAGCCAAGATCCAGGACCTTTAGGGTATGGCTACACCTTC	CASSQDPGPLGYGYTF
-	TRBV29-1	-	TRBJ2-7	TGCAGCGCAAGGACAGCAAGACCTTACGAGCAGTACTTC	CSARTARPYEQYF
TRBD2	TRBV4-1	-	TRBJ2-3	TGCGCCAGCAGCCTAACGGGACTAGCGGGAGGGCCGGTTACGCAGTATTTT	CASSLTGLAGGPVTQYF
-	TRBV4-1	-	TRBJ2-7	TGCGCCAGCAGCCAAGTATCCAACCAGGTCTACGAGCAGTACTTC	CASSQVSNQVYEQYF
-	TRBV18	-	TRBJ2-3	TGTGCCAGCTCACCCCCGGGGGGTATAACAGGGTCGGATGCAGATACGCAGTATTTT	CASSPPGGITGSDADTQYF
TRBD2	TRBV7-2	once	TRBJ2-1	TGTGCCAGCAGCCTCGCGGGGGGACTCTACAATGAGCAGTTCTTC	CASSLAGGLYNEQFF
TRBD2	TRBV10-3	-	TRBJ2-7	TGTGCCATCACCCGGGGACTAGACCCGCGGGAGCAGTACTTC	CAITRGLDPREQYF
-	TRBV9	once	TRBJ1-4	TGTGCCAGCAGCGGCCCGTTAGCAACTAATGAAAAACTGTTTTTT	CASSGPLATNEKLFF
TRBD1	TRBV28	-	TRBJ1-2	TGTGCCAGCAGTTTACCGGGACAGGGGATAGCTAACTATGGCTACACCTTC	CASSLPGQGIANYGYTF
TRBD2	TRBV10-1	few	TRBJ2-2	TGCGCCAGCAGTGAGGGAACTAGCGGGAATGTTTACACCGGGGAGCTGTTTTTT	CASSEGTSGNVYTGELFF
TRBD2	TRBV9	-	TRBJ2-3	TGTGCCAGCAGCGTTTGGCTAGCGGGAGATTTGGATACGCAGTATTTT	CASSVWLAGDLDTQYF
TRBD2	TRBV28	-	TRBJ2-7	TGTGCCAGCAGTCTCCCGACAAGCGGGGCCGAGCAGTACTTC	CASSLPTSGAEQYF
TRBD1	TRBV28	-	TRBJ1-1	TGTGCCAGCAGTTTCTACAGGGGGCTAGTAGAAGCTTTCTTT	CASSFYRGLVEAFF
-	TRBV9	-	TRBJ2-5	TGTGCCAGCAGCTCTAGGGAGGGGGGGCCCCGAGAGACCCAGTACTTC	CASSSREGGPRETQYF
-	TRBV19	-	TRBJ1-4	TGTGCCAACGAGGGTCCAGGAGGAAAACTGTTTTTT	CANEGPGGKLFF
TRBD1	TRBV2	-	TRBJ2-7	TGTGCCAGCAGTGAAGATCCCGGGACAGGGGTCCACGAGCAGTACTTC	CASSEDPGTGVHEQYF
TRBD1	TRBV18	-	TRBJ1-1	TGTGCCAGCTCACCCGGGACAGTTGAAGCTTTCTTT	CASSPGTVEAFF
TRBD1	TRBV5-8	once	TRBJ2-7	TGTGCCAGCAGCGCCTCTCCGGGACAGGGCTACGAGCAGTACTTC	CASSASPGQGYEQYF
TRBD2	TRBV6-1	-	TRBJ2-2	TGTGCCAGCAGTGGGGTAGCGGGAGGGAACCCCGGGGAGCTGTTTTTT	CASSGVAGGNPGELFF
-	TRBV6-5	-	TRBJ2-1	TGTGCCAGCAGTTCCCAAGGGGAGGGGGGTGAGCAGTTCTTC	CASSSQGEGGEQFF
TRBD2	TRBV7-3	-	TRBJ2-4	TGTGCCAGCAGCTTAAAACTGGCTAGCGGGACATACATTCAGTACTTC	CASSLKLASGTYIQYF
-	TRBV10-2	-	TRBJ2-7	TGCGCCAGCAGTTGGGCAGTCTACGAGCAGTACTTC	CASSWAVYEQYF
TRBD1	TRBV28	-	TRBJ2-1	TGTGCCAGCAGTTTAGTGGGGACAGGTTCACGTAATGAGCAGTTCTTC	CASSLVGTGSRNEQFF
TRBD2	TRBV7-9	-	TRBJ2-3	TGTGCCAGCAGGACTAGCACTGCAGATACGCAGTATTTT	CASRTSTADTQYF
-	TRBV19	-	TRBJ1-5	TGTGCCAGTAGTATAGTAAGTTACGGGAGCAATCAGCCCCAGCATTTT	CASSIVSYGSNQPQHF
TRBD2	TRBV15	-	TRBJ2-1	TGTGCCACCAGCAGGGGGCGGCGGGAGGGTTACAATGAGCAGTTCTTC	CATSRGRREGYNEQFF
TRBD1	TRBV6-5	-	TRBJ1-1	TGTGCCAGCAGTTACCGGACAGGGGGCGAAGCTTTCTTT	CASSYRTGGEAFF
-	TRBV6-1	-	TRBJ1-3	TGTGCCAGCAGTGAAGTAGTGGGACGGGCTGGAAACACCATATATTTT	CASSEVVGRAGNTIYF
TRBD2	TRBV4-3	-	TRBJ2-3	TGCGCCAGCAGCCAAGGAATTAGCGGGAGGGCTAGCACAGATACGCAGTATTTT	CASSQGISGRASTDTQYF
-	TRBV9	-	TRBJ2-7	TGTGCCAGCAGCGTAGAGGCAGCTACATACGAGCAGTACTTC	CASSVEAATYEQYF
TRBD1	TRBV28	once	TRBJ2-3	TGTGCCGGGAGACGGGACAGGGAAACAGATACGCAGTATTTT	CAGRRDRETDTQYF
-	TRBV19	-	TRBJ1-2	TGTGCCAGTAGTATCGACAGGTCCTATGGCTACACCTTC	CASSIDRSYGYTF